A selection of T cell receptor beta chains follows, all from one sample in a study of resident and recirculating memory T cells in vitiligo. Assay: immunoSEQ multiplex PCR; the TCRdb copy retains only in-frame clones and omits some. Of about 76,000 clones listed, roughly nine tenths are singletons. Sequenced input: blood. Every receptor here comes from a male donor with vitiligo. Each CDR3 is given with its conserved first and last residue. The order of the fields is V gene, J gene, D gene, CDR3 length, clone size, CDR3 DNA, CDR3 protein. A D gene is named only where the DNA matches it firmly. Clone size is given for some rows only: seen once, a few or many times, or a class if the clone is expanded.

V: TRBV19
J: TRBJ2-3
D: TRBD2
length: 15
size: -
DNA: TGTGCCAGTAGTGAAACTAGCGGGATTTCAGATACGCAGTATTTT
CDR3: CASSETSGISDTQYF

V: TRBV7-6
J: TRBJ2-3
D: TRBD1
length: 16
size: -
DNA: TGTGCCAGCAGCTTAGTAAACAGGGGCGGCACAGATACGCAGTATTTT
CDR3: CASSLVNRGGTDTQYF

V: TRBV4-2
J: TRBJ2-3
D: TRBD2
length: 19
size: -
DNA: TGTGCCAGCAGCCAAGTCCCCGGCGGGAGGGCCCATGCCCCAGATACGCAGTATTTT
CDR3: CASSQVPGGRAHAPDTQYF

V: TRBV7-3
J: TRBJ2-7
D: TRBD2
length: 11
size: -
DNA: TGTGCCAGCAGCGGGGGGGACGAGCAGTACTTC
CDR3: CASSGGDEQYF

V: TRBV11-1
J: TRBJ2-7
D: -
length: 15
size: -
DNA: TGTGCCAGCAGCTTAGGGGAGAGTGGATTCAGCGAGCAGTACTTC
CDR3: CASSLGESGFSEQYF

V: TRBV5-6
J: TRBJ1-4
D: TRBD1
length: 15
size: -
DNA: TGTGCCAGCAGCTCGGTTGAACAGGGGGCAGGAAAACTGTTTTTT
CDR3: CASSSVEQGAGKLFF

V: TRBV30
J: TRBJ1-3
D: -
length: 13
size: -
DNA: TGTGCCTGGAACCGGGGGGAACGAAACACCATATATTTT
CDR3: CAWNRGERNTIYF

V: TRBV28
J: TRBJ2-5
D: TRBD2
length: 16
size: -
DNA: TGTGCCAGCAGGGCCGGGACTAGCGGGATCAGGGAGACCCAGTACTTC
CDR3: CASRAGTSGIRETQYF

V: TRBV13
J: TRBJ2-3
D: TRBD2
length: 16
size: few
DNA: TGTGCCAGCAGCAGGACTAGCGGGAGGGCCCTAGATACGCAGTATTTT
CDR3: CASSRTSGRALDTQYF

V: TRBV5-5
J: TRBJ1-1
D: -
length: 15
size: -
DNA: TGTGCCAGCAGCTTGTTTAGCGGGACCGGCACTGAAGCTTTCTTT
CDR3: CASSLFSGTGTEAFF

V: TRBV7-9
J: TRBJ2-7
D: TRBD1
length: 16
size: -
DNA: TGTGCCAGCAGCCCTCGGGGACAGGGGCACTCCTACGAGCAGTACTTC
CDR3: CASSPRGQGHSYEQYF

V: TRBV9
J: TRBJ2-1
D: TRBD2
length: 15
size: -
DNA: TGTGCCAGCAGCGTAGTTAGCGGGAGGTACTATGAGCAGTTCTTC
CDR3: CASSVVSGRYYEQFF

V: TRBV7-9
J: TRBJ1-2
D: -
length: 14
size: -
DNA: TGTGCCAGCAGCTTGGGAACAGGGTCGGAGGGCTACACCTTC
CDR3: CASSLGTGSEGYTF

V: TRBV18
J: TRBJ2-7
D: TRBD1
length: 15
size: -
DNA: TGTGCCAGCTCACCACCCTCGGACAGGGTGGACGAGCAGTACTTC
CDR3: CASSPPSDRVDEQYF

V: TRBV19
J: TRBJ1-5
D: -
length: 14
size: -
DNA: TGTGCCAGTAGTATGGGCCCACAAGGAAAGCCCCAGCATTTT
CDR3: CASSMGPQGKPQHF

V: TRBV27
J: TRBJ2-7
D: TRBD1
length: 15
size: -
DNA: TGTGCCAGCAGTTTAGGGACAGGGAGCTCCTACGAGCAGTACTTC
CDR3: CASSLGTGSSYEQYF

V: TRBV27
J: TRBJ2-1
D: TRBD2
length: 15
size: -
DNA: TGTGCCAGCAGTTTAGATAGCGGGGTATACAATGAGCAGTTCTTC
CDR3: CASSLDSGVYNEQFF

V: TRBV13
J: TRBJ2-4
D: TRBD1
length: 16
size: -
DNA: TGTGCCAGCAGCTTAGGACAGGGGGCGAGTAAAAACATTCAGTACTTC
CDR3: CASSLGQGASKNIQYF

V: TRBV7-8
J: TRBJ2-7
D: TRBD2
length: 15
size: -
DNA: TGTGCCAGCAGCTTACGGCGGGAGAGCCCCTACGAGCAGTACTTC
CDR3: CASSLRRESPYEQYF

V: TRBV5-4
J: TRBJ1-1
D: -
length: 15
size: -
DNA: TGTGCCAGCAGCTTGGCGGCAGCGATGAACACTGAAGCTTTCTTT
CDR3: CASSLAAAMNTEAFF

V: TRBV6-1
J: TRBJ1-2
D: TRBD1
length: 13
size: -
DNA: TGTGCCAGCAGGGACAGGTTAAACTATGGCTACACCTTC
CDR3: CASRDRLNYGYTF

V: TRBV4-3
J: TRBJ2-7
D: TRBD2
length: 14
size: -
DNA: TGCGCCAGCAGCCCGGGAGGGACCCTTAGCGAGCAGTACTTC
CDR3: CASSPGGTLSEQYF

V: TRBV18
J: TRBJ1-1
D: -
length: 14
size: -
DNA: TGTGCCAGCTCACCCCAGGCAATGAACACTGAAGCTTTCTTT
CDR3: CASSPQAMNTEAFF

V: TRBV11-2
J: TRBJ2-7
D: -
length: 14
size: -
DNA: TGTGCCAGCAGCTTAGTTTCGGGATCCTACGAGCAGTACTTC
CDR3: CASSLVSGSYEQYF

V: TRBV11-2
J: TRBJ2-7
D: TRBD2
length: 16
size: -
DNA: TGTGCCAGCAGCTTAGTCTTGCGGGAGGGGAACTACGAGCAGTACTTC
CDR3: CASSLVLREGNYEQYF

V: TRBV7-9
J: TRBJ1-4
D: -
length: 17
size: -
DNA: TGTGCCAGCAGCTATAGACAGGCCGGAATTCCTAGTGAAAAACTGTTTTTT
CDR3: CASSYRQAGIPSEKLFF

V: TRBV7-2
J: TRBJ2-3
D: TRBD2
length: 15
size: -
DNA: TGTGCCAGCAGCTCTCAGGGGACTAGCGGGAGGTCCCAGTATTTT
CDR3: CASSSQGTSGRSQYF

V: TRBV2
J: TRBJ2-7
D: -
length: 14
size: -
DNA: TGTGCCAGCAGTGACTGGAAGGGGGTCTACGAGCAGTACTTC
CDR3: CASSDWKGVYEQYF

V: TRBV10-3
J: TRBJ2-2
D: TRBD2
length: 16
size: few
DNA: TGTGCCACGGCCGGGACTAGCGGGAGAGGCACCGGGGAGCTGTTTTTT
CDR3: CATAGTSGRGTGELFF

V: TRBV7-6
J: TRBJ2-3
D: TRBD2
length: 16
size: -
DNA: TGTGCCAGCAGCTTTTTAGCGGGGGAAAGGTCGGATACGCAGTATTTT
CDR3: CASSFLAGERSDTQYF

V: TRBV9
J: TRBJ2-3
D: -
length: 12
size: -
DNA: TGTGCCAGCAGTCCGGTTACAGATACGCAGTATTTT
CDR3: CASSPVTDTQYF

V: TRBV28
J: TRBJ1-2
D: -
length: 12
size: -
DNA: TGTGCCAGCAGTTTGGAGGGAAGGGGCTACACCTTC
CDR3: CASSLEGRGYTF

V: TRBV5-1
J: TRBJ2-1
D: TRBD2
length: 16
size: -
DNA: TGCGCCAGCAGCAAACTTGCAGGGAGGGCCCTAAATGAGCAGTTCTTC
CDR3: CASSKLAGRALNEQFF

V: TRBV9
J: TRBJ2-1
D: -
length: 15
size: -
DNA: TGTGCCAGCAGCCCCCGGGCAGGGGACTACAATGAGCAGTTCTTC
CDR3: CASSPRAGDYNEQFF

V: TRBV28
J: TRBJ1-4
D: -
length: 17
size: -
DNA: TGTGCCAGCAGTTCCTACTCCGGGACGGAATACGGGGGAAAACTGTTTTTT
CDR3: CASSSYSGTEYGGKLFF

V: TRBV5-4
J: TRBJ1-1
D: TRBD1
length: 15
size: -
DNA: TGTGCCAGCAGCCGACAGGGGGCGGGGAACACTGAAGCTTTCTTT
CDR3: CASSRQGAGNTEAFF